Ten or more counts support the clone carrying this TCR beta chain. A TCRbeta library incorporating unique molecular identifiers was prepared. One entry per CDR3 protein, called by TCRdb with MiXCR from the PCR reads. The sample holds about 350,000 distinct CDR3 sequences, about an eighth seen once. This entry comes from a study of T-cell reconstitution after alpha-beta-depleted transplantation in children. Trimming stripped 10 bases from V and 0 bases from J, with 18 bases between. The CDR3 is 16 amino acids. Per germline, CDR1 SEHNR and CDR2 FQNEAQ (reference sequence). This clonotype originated in a human donor who donated a stem cell graft to a child with Fanconi anemia. The chain uses TRBV7-9 and TRBJ2-2, with D possibly matching TRBD1 (5 bases). The material was PBMCs, obtained from the stem cell graft. DNA for the CDR3: TGTGCCACCCGAGCGTGGGGCTCCACGAACACCGGGGAGCTGTTTTTT. The encoded protein is CATRAWGSTNTGELFF.